This T cell receptor (beta chain) derives from a study of beta chain features in type 1 diabetes. Overall study findings and caveats: The study found fewer insertions and more deletions at VDJ junctions in type 1 diabetes patients.

Trimming left V 4 bases short and J 5 bases short, with 12 bases between. The V gene's germline CDR1 is SGDLS and CDR2 YYNGEE. The CDR3 is 13 residues long. A word on this clone: As yet, its antigen is unknown.

All of the isolated RNA was reverse transcribed, so expressed TCRB transcripts were sequenced. Repertoires were generated with immunoSEQ multiplex PCR, while TCRdb's copy carries only in-frame clones and drops some. The sample carries 810,000 or so clones, roughly 15% recorded once. The chain carries TRBV9 and TRBJ1-2; D is perhaps TRBD1 (5 bases). The receptor's source is a woman between 18 and 29 years old in good health. The specimen was naive CD4+ T cells from blood. CDR3 bases: TGTGCCAGCAGCCTAAGCCAGGGTTATGGCTACACCTTC. Translating it yields CASSLSQGYGYTF.